This T cell receptor (beta chain) originates from a study of siplizumab effects on memory and regulatory T cells. Findings and caveats of the study: Naive T cells apparently outstripped memory cells in diversity and seemed major alloresponse contributors. Among sequences traceable to unstimulated CD4+ memory cells, alloreactive ones were significantly reduced by siplizumab.

Method: immunoSEQ multiplex PCR; TCRdb's copy keeps in-frame clones and lacks some. The data show over 10,000 clones, 40% seen once. There are 13 residues in the CDR3. Cells that made up the mixed lymphocyte reaction were cocultured at 37°C for around 6 days. This clone rates as medium-sized. What it binds is not known. This sequence joins TRBV1 and TRBJ2-7; the table's D call, TRBD2, has no DNA check behind it. TRBV1 is listed as a pseudogene. Sequencing used CFSE-low (dividing) CD8+ T cells sorted from an allogeneic mixed lymphocyte reaction. The sequence was collected from a human donor in good health; the cells came from an allogeneic mixed lymphocyte reaction. This chain's CDR3 is CTSINSSTYEQYF. The CDR3 DNA follows: TGCACCAGCATAAATAGTTCAACCTACGAGCAGTACTTC.